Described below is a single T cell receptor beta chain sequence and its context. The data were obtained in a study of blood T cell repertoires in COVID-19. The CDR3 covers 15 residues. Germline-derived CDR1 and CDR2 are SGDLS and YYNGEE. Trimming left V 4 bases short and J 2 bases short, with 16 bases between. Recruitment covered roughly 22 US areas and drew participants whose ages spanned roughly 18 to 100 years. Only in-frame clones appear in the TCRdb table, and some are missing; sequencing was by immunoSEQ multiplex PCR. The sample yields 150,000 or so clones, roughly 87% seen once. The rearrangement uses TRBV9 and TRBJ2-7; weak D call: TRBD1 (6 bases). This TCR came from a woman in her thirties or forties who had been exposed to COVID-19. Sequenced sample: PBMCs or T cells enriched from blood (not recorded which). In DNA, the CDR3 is TGTGCCAGCAGCCCCCGGTACAGGGATCCCTACGAGCAGTACTTC. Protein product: CASSPRYRDPYEQYF.